The 22 T cell receptor beta chains reported below all come from one sample, sequenced in a study of T cell repertoires in cytomegalovirus infection. Antigens of these TCRs are unknown. TCRdb independently ran MiXCR on the reads; one entry per CDR3 protein. The sample has hundreds of thousands of distinct CDR3 sequences; approximately 40% are singletons. Here the sequenced sample was cultured PBMCs, taken from culture after CMV antigen stimulation. The receptors come from a human donor in good health (CMV status not recorded). Some clones in this sample may be carry-over from other donors' samples.

The rearrangement joins TRBV19 to TRBJ2-5, with TRBD2 as a possible D gene (7 bases). Trimming shortened V by 5 bases and J by 5 bases, and 18 bases separated the two germline ends. The CDR3 is 15 amino acids. Germline V gene lookup returns CDR1 LNHDA and CDR2 SQIVND (reference sequence). DNA of the CDR3: TGTGCCAGTAGTCCCCAAGGGGGGGCCGAGGAGACCCAGTACTTC. This gives the protein CASSPQGGAEETQYF.

This chain links TRBV18 with TRBJ1-1; unclear D gene. The CDR3 has 15 residues. The germline V gene has CDR1 KGHSH and CDR2 LQKENI. Trimming pared 0 bases from V and 6 bases from J, leaving 14 bases between. Here the CDR3 reads CASSPPYGSIPEAFF. CDR3 DNA: TGTGCCAGCTCACCACCGTATGGCAGTATCCCTGAAGCTTTCTTT.

The CDR3 region has the DNA TGCAGCCACGGGCCCGGGGTAGGCTACGAGCAGTACTTC. Its translation is CSHGPGVGYEQYF. The rearrangement links TRBV29-1 to TRBJ2-7; D is perhaps TRBD2 (5 bases). The CDR3 consists of 13 residues. Germline lookup yields CDR1 SQVTM and CDR2 ANQGSEA. Trimming left V 8 bases short and J 3 bases short, with 17 bases between.

Ten or more counts support this clonotype. The rearrangement uses TRBV7-8 and TRBJ1-5; D gene unclear. Germline values: CDR1 SGHVS, CDR2 FQNEAQ. V lost 1 base and J lost 0, with 16 bases in between. The CDR3 is made up of 18 amino acids. CDR3: CASSLGWRARVSNQPQHF. The CDR3 DNA reads as TGTGCCAGCAGCTTAGGATGGAGGGCCAGAGTTAGCAATCAGCCCCAGCATTTT.

This chain joins TRBV20-1 and TRBJ2-7, with D possibly TRBD2 on 6 matching bases. Deletions cut 3 bases from V and 3 bases from J, with 15 bases between. The CDR3 extends over 14 amino acids. Germline assignment: CDR1 DFQATT and CDR2 SNEGSKA (reference sequence). CDR3 region: CSASGGVGGYEQYF. CDR3 sequence (DNA): TGCAGTGCTAGCGGAGGGGTAGGAGGCTACGAGCAGTACTTC.

This clonotype was counted between two and nine times. The V and J genes are TRBV12-3 or TRBV12-4 and TRBJ2-7; D gene uncertain. CDR3 length: 9 amino acids. With 10 bases removed from V and 3 bases from J, the gap between germline ends came to 4 bases. The CDR3 spells CATFYEQYF. The CDR3 nucleotides read TGTGCCACCTTCTACGAGCAGTACTTC.

This clonotype showed up just a few times. This sequence joins TRBV6-2 or TRBV6-3 and TRBJ2-7; TRBD2 agrees at 7 bases. Germline CDR1 MNHEY, CDR2 SVGEGT. The V segment lost 6 bases and the J segment 7 bases; nucleotides outside the gene matches: 12. The CDR3 has 14 residues. The CDR3 loop reads CASRPSGPGLEQYF. The CDR3 DNA sequence: TGTGCCAGCAGACCTAGCGGTCCGGGGCTTGAGCAGTACTTC.

The CDR3 DNA reads TGTGCCAGCAGTTTAAGGGGGTGGCGGAATGAGCAGTTCTTC. Its translation: CASSLRGWRNEQFF. This chain connects TRBV12-3 or TRBV12-4 to TRBJ2-1; possibly TRBD1 for D (6 bases). The CDR3 has 14 residues. V was trimmed by 2 bases and J by 7 bases, leaving 12 bases between them.

This chain connects TRBV20-1 to TRBJ1-1; a possible D gene is TRBD1 (5 bases). Germline-derived CDR1 and CDR2 are DFQATT and SNEGSKA (reference sequence). CDR3 size: 12 residues. V was trimmed by 4 bases and J by 5 bases, leaving 11 bases between them. The CDR3 DNA reads TGCAGTGCTAAAGGGGTTCGGACTGAAGCTTTCTTT. Amino acids: CSAKGVRTEAFF.

This clonotype was counted many times. The V call is TRBV7-8, the J call TRBJ2-4; D tentatively fits TRBD1 or TRBD2 (6 bases each). The CDR3 extends over 16 amino acids. The ends were cut back, 5 bases at V and 1 base at J, with 15 bases in the middle. The germline V gene has CDR1 SGHVS and CDR2 FQNEAQ. CDR3 amino acids: CASSPLSGQAKNIQYF. In DNA, the CDR3 is TGTGCCAGCAGCCCCCTTAGCGGACAGGCCAAAAACATTCAGTACTTC. The whole variable domain, remainder taken from reference TRBV7-8 and TRBJ2-4, is GAGVSQSPRYKVAKRGQDVALRCDPISGHVSLFWYQQALGQGPEFLTYFQNEAQLDKSGLPSDRFFAERPEGSVSTLKIQRTQQEDSAVYLCASSPLSGQAKNIQYFGAGTRLSVL.

The chain couples TRBV7-6 to TRBJ1-4, with D unclear. The germline V and J ends were trimmed by 2 bases and 5 bases, with 15 bases remaining between them. There are 16 residues in the CDR3. CDR1 and CDR2 (germline): SGHVS, FNYEAQ. CDR3 nucleotides: TGTGCCAGCAGCTTATATGAGTTCCGAACCAATGAAAAACTGTTTTTT. It encodes CASSLYEFRTNEKLFF.

The gene calls are TRBV7-8 and TRBJ2-3; 8 bases line up with TRBD1. The CDR3 is made up of 15 amino acids. The J segment lost 1 base and the V segment lost 4 bases, leaving 4 bases of the junction unmatched. Germline CDR1 reads SGHVS; CDR2 reads FQNEAQ. In DNA form, the CDR3 reads TGTGCCAGCAGCTCTGAGGGACAGGGCACAGATACGCAGTATTTT. It yields the protein CASSSEGQGTDTQYF. Complete variable domain (other parts from reference TRBV7-8 and TRBJ2-3): GAGVSQSPRYKVAKRGQDVALRCDPISGHVSLFWYQQALGQGPEFLTYFQNEAQLDKSGLPSDRFFAERPEGSVSTLKIQRTQQEDSAVYLCASSSEGQGTDTQYFGPGTRLTVL.

This clonotype turned up a few times. V gene TRBV7-9 combines with J gene TRBJ1-1; weak D call: TRBD1 (6 bases). Germline V gene data show CDR1 as SEHNR and CDR2 as FQNEAQ (reference sequence). The CDR3 has 15 residues. V was pared by 2 bases and J by 1 base, with 11 bases between. The CDR3 loop is CASSLNVGGNTEAFF. CDR3 coding DNA: TGTGCCAGCAGCTTAAACGTAGGGGGGAACACTGAAGCTTTCTTT.

The V and J genes are TRBV5-1 and TRBJ1-1; 12 positions match TRBD1. Losses at the gene ends were 3 bases for V and 4 bases for J; bases not matched to a gene: 4. The V gene's germline CDR1 is SGHRS and CDR2 YFSETQ. CDR3 length: 15 residues. CDR3 DNA sequence: TGCGCCAGCAGCTGGGACAGGGGGCAGAGCACTGAAGCTTTCTTT. The encoded protein is CASSWDRGQSTEAFF. Filled out from reference TRBV5-1 and TRBJ1-1, the complete variable domain reads KAGVTQTPRYLIKTRGQQVTLSCSPISGHRSVSWYQQTPGQGLQFLFEYFSETQRNKGNFPGRFSGRQFSNSRSEMNVSTLELGDSALYLCASSWDRGQSTEAFFGQGTRLTVV.

The rearrangement links TRBV7-3 to TRBJ2-3; maybe TRBD2 (5 bases). Looked up from germline, CDR1 is SGHTA and CDR2 is FQGTGA. The CDR3 runs to 14 residues. Trimming cost V 5 bases and J 6 bases, with 15 bases left between them. CDR3 bases: TGTGCCAGCAGCAAAAGTTCGGGAATGGATACGCAGTATTTT. This sequence encodes CASSKSSGMDTQYF.

This chain links TRBV6-1 with TRBJ2-6; D uncertain. Germline V gene lookup returns CDR1 MNHNS and CDR2 SASEGT. This CDR3 contains 12 residues. The ends were cut back, 7 bases at V and 12 bases at J, with 13 bases in the middle. In nucleotides, the CDR3 is TGTGCCAGCACCACCGACTTCTTCGTCCTGACTTTC. Amino acid sequence: CASTTDFFVLTF.

This clonotype was seen only a few times. The CDR3 loop is CASTPPGGRETQYF. In nucleotides, the CDR3 is TGTGCCAGCACCCCCCCGGGGGGCAGAGAGACCCAGTACTTC. This chain links TRBV11-3 with TRBJ2-5; possibly TRBD2 for D (7 bases). V was clipped by 7 bases and J by 4 bases, with 16 bases between them. The CDR3 extends over 14 amino acids. Germline lookup yields CDR1 SGHNT and CDR2 YENEEA.

The rearrangement joins TRBV7-2 to TRBJ2-1, with D perhaps given as TRBD1 or TRBD2 (5 bases each). Germline V gene lookup returns CDR1 SGHTA and CDR2 FQGNSA. V was trimmed by 5 bases and J by 5 bases, leaving 10 bases between them. This CDR3 contains 13 residues. The CDR3 loop reads CASSTGPNNEQFF. CDR3 sequence (DNA): TGTGCCAGCAGCACGGGACCCAACAATGAGCAGTTCTTC.

V usage is TRBV27 and J usage is TRBJ1-4; 9 positions agree with TRBD1. Germline V lookup: CDR1 MNHEY, CDR2 SMNVEV (reference sequence). The length of the CDR3 is 14 residues. V shed 5 bases, J shed 8 bases, and the junction held 6 bases outside the gene matches. The CDR3 DNA reads as TGTGCCAGCAGTGGGACAGGGAAAGGGGAAAAACTGTTTTTT. Its translation: CASSGTGKGEKLFF.

The rearrangement joins TRBV5-1 to TRBJ2-1, with TRBD2 matching 13 bases. The CDR3 consists of 17 residues. The junction had 6 bases not matched to a gene; V was cut back by 3 bases and J by 3 bases. Germline CDR1 is SGHRS and CDR2 is YFSETQ. The CDR3 DNA reads as TGCGCCAGCAGCTGGGGACTAGCGGGGCTACTCTACAATGAGCAGTTCTTC. The encoded protein is CASSWGLAGLLYNEQFF.

As DNA, the CDR3 is TGTGCCAGCAGCAAGACCCGGGACAGGGCGAACACCGGGGAGCTGTTTTTT. It codes for CASSKTRDRANTGELFF. This chain joins TRBV7-6 and TRBJ2-2, with 9 bases lining up with TRBD1. Germline lookup yields CDR1 SGHVS and CDR2 FNYEAQ. The V segment lost 5 bases and the J segment 0 bases; nucleotides outside the gene matches: 7. The length of the CDR3 is 17 residues.

This clonotype showed up just once. At one of its ends the junction is not consistent with the germline gene, which may arise from a read error. V and J are TRBV19 and TRBJ1-2; maybe TRBD1 (6 bases). This CDR3 is built from 13 residues. CDR1 and CDR2 (germline): LNHDA, SQIVND (reference sequence). Here the CDR3 reads CATSITTGFGYTF. CDR3 coding DNA: TGTGCCACTAGTATAACTACAGGGTTTGGCTACACCTTC.